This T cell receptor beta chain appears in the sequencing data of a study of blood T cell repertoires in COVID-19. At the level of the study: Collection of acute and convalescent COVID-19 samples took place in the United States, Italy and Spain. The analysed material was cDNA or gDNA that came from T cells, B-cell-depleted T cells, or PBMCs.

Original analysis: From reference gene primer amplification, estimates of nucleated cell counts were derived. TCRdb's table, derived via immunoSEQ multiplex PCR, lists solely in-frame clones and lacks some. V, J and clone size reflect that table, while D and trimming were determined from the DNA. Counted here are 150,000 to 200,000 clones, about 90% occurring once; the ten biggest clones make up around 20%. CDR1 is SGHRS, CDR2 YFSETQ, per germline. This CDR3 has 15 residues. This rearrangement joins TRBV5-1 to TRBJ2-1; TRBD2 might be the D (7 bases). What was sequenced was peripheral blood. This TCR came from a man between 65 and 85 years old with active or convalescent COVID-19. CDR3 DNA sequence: TGCGCTTCCCTAAGGGGGGGGAGCTCCTACAATGAGCAGTTCTTC. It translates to CASLRGGSSYNEQFF.